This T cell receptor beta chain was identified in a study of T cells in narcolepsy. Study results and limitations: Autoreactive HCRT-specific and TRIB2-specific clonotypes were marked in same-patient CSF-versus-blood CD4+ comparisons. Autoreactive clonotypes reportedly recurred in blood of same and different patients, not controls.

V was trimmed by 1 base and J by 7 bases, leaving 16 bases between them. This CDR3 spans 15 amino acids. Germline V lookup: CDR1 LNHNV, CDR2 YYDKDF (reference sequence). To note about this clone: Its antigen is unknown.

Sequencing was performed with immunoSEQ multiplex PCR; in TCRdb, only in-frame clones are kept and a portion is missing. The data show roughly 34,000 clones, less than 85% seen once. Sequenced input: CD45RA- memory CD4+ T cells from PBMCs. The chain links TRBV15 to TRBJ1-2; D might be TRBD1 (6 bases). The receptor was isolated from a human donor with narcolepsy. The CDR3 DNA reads TGTGCCACCAGCAGAGGTACCGACAGGCCCTTTGGCTACACCTTC. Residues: CATSRGTDRPFGYTF.